This T cell receptor beta chain appears in the sequencing data of a study of blood T cell repertoires in COVID-19. Original handling: How many nucleated cells were present was estimated from reference gene primer amplification. This table comes from immunoSEQ multiplex PCR, and its TCRdb copy is limited to in-frame clones, with some not included. V and J calls and clone size are given by that table; D and trimming were obtained from the DNA. Here the sample spans around 23,000 clones, about four fifths being singletons. The V and J ends lost 1 base and 4 bases respectively, with 14 bases between them. CDR3 length: 15 amino acids. CDR1 and CDR2 from the germline V gene are SEHNR and FQNEAQ (reference sequence). Seattle participants joined during active infection and were tracked over time.

This receptor was taken from a man between 50 and 59 years old with COVID-19, enrolled during active disease. Sequencing was performed on peripheral blood. This sequence joins TRBV7-9 and TRBJ2-7; possible D gene TRBD2, 7 bases. The DNA of the CDR3 is TGTGCCAGCAGCTTAGTCTGGGGAGGGGGATACGAGCAGTACTTC. It yields the protein CASSLVWGGGYEQYF.